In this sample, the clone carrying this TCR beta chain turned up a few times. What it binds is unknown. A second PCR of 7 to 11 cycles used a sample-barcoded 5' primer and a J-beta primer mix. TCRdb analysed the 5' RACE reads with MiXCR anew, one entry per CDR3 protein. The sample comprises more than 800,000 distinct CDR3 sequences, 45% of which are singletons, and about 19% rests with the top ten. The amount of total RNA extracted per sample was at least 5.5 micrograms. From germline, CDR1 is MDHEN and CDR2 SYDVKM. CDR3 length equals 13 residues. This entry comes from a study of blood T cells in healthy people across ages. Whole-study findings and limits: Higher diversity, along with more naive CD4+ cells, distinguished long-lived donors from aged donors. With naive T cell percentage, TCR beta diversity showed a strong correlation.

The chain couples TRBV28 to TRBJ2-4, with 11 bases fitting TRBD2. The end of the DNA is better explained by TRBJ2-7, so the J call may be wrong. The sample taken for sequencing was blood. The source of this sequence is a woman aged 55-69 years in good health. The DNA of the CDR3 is TGTGCCAGTCGGTCTAGCGGGAGGAACGAGCAGTACTTC. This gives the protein CASRSSGRNEQYF.